These T cell receptor beta chains were read from a single sample in a study of T cell changes during pregnancy in multiple sclerosis. Clones were read by immunoSEQ multiplex PCR, and TCRdb kept only the in-frame ones, dropping some. The data contain fewer than 40,000 clones, about nine tenths of them singletons. The starting material was CD8+ T cells from peripheral blood mononuclear cells, obtained in the first trimester of pregnancy. Receptors originate from a female donor with multiple sclerosis, enrolled in a pregnancy study. Both conserved end residues are part of each CDR3. A D gene is named only where the DNA matches it firmly. Expanded clones are given a class, and other clones once, few, many or no size at all.

j_gene,d_gene,v_gene,abundance,CDR3nt,CDR3aa
TRBJ1-2,NA,TRBV7-9,NA,TGTGCCAGCAGCCCTCGCGCGGACTATGGCTACACCTTC,CASSPRADYGYTF
TRBJ1-5,NA,TRBV2,NA,TGTGCCAGCAGTGAAGCGGGGGGAATGAGCAATCAGCCCCAGCATTTT,CASSEAGGMSNQPQHF
TRBJ2-2,TRBD2,TRBV27,NA,TGTGCCAGCGCCCGGGGACTAGGGGGCGGGGAGCTGTTTTTT,CASARGLGGGELFF
TRBJ1-5,TRBD1,TRBV28,NA,TGTGCCAGCACTCTAAGAGGGGGACAGAGCAATCAGCCCCAGCATTTT,CASTLRGGQSNQPQHF
TRBJ1-3,TRBD1,TRBV10-3,NA,TGTGCCATCAGTGAGTCAGGGCCGACAGGGGGCTCTGGAAACACCATATATTTT,CAISESGPTGGSGNTIYF
TRBJ2-5,NA,TRBV7-9,NA,TGTGCCAGCAGCTCCCTCCAAGAGACCCAGTACTTC,CASSSLQETQYF
TRBJ2-3,TRBD2,TRBV13,NA,TGTGCCAGCAGCCCCCGGACTAGCATAACAGATACGCAGTATTTT,CASSPRTSITDTQYF
TRBJ1-2,NA,TRBV6-6,NA,TGTGCCAGCAGTTCCACCGGGGGGGATAATGGCTACACCTTC,CASSSTGGDNGYTF
TRBJ2-4,NA,TRBV9,NA,TGTGCCAGCAGCGTAGGACTTCGAGCCAAAAACATTCAGTACTTC,CASSVGLRAKNIQYF
TRBJ2-3,NA,TRBV5-8,once,TGTGCCAGCAGCCCCCAATCTTCAGGCACCACAGATACGCAGTATTTT,CASSPQSSGTTDTQYF
TRBJ2-3,TRBD1,TRBV28,NA,TGTGCCAGCAGTTCTCAACGGGACAGCCTCGCAGATACGCAGTATTTT,CASSSQRDSLADTQYF
TRBJ2-7,TRBD2,TRBV7-8,NA,TGTGCCAGCAGCTTAGCGCCCGACTTTCGACTAGCGGGCAAATCCTACGAGCAGTACTTC,CASSLAPDFRLAGKSYEQYF
TRBJ1-5,NA,TRBV19,NA,TGTGCCAGTAGCGACAGCTATAGCAATCAGCCCCAGCATTTT,CASSDSYSNQPQHF
TRBJ2-2,TRBD1,TRBV27,NA,TGTGCCAGCAGTTTGGGGACAGGGTCCGGGGAGCTGTTTTTT,CASSLGTGSGELFF
TRBJ2-7,NA,TRBV30,NA,TGTGCCTGGAGTCCCGCTTTTCTGGAGGGCTACGAGCAGTACTTC,CAWSPAFLEGYEQYF
TRBJ2-7,NA,TRBV27,NA,TGTGCCAGCAGTTTATCGGGGCTGAGCTACGAGCAGTACTTC,CASSLSGLSYEQYF
TRBJ2-6,NA,TRBV19,NA,TGTGCCAGTAGTCAGGGCTTCTCTGGGGCCAACGTCCTGACTTTC,CASSQGFSGANVLTF
TRBJ2-7,NA,TRBV13,NA,TGTGCCAGCAGCTTAGGAGGGGGGGACGAGCAGTACTTC,CASSLGGGDEQYF
TRBJ2-7,TRBD2,TRBV6-1,NA,TGTGCCAGCATAGCGGGGGACTTACACGAGCAGTACTTC,CASIAGDLHEQYF
TRBJ1-4,NA,TRBV28,NA,TGTGCCAGCAGTTATTTTGGGGTAGCGACCGTCAGAGAAAAACTGTTTTTT,CASSYFGVATVREKLFF